This TCR beta chain was sequenced during a study of T cell responses to AZD1222 COVID-19 vaccine. Findings of the study overall: Unmutated variant regions are reportedly targeted by nearly half of spike-specific TCRs.

Using immunoSEQ multiplex PCR, the repertoire was profiled, and TCRdb retains in-frame clones only, with some absent. The data contain tens of thousands of clones, about 89% of them seen just once; the ten biggest clones take up 4% to 5%. Some second doses came at about 4 weeks and others at about 12 weeks; these were pooled. From germline, CDR1 is LNHDA and CDR2 SQIVND (reference sequence). The CDR3 consists of 15 residues. Trimming took off 3 bases at V and 1 base at J, with 12 bases between the two ends. Of note for this clone: The antigen remains unidentified.

The genes are TRBV19 and TRBJ1-2; D is perhaps TRBD1 (5 bases). This clonotype was obtained from an adult who received the AZD1222 COVID-19 vaccine. Source: peripheral blood, taken 28 days after the second AZD1222 dose. The CDR3 protein is CASSIEPRVNYGYTF. The CDR3 DNA reads as TGTGCCAGTAGTATCGAACCCAGGGTTAACTATGGCTACACCTTC.